A selection of T cell receptor beta chains follows, all from one sample in a study of T cells in Graves' hyperthyroidism and ophthalmopathy. TCRdb reprocessed the multiplex PCR reads via MiXCR and lists one record per CDR3 protein. The sample consists of approximately 400,000 distinct CDR3 sequences, 15% to 17% of them appearing once. The sequenced sample consisted of blood. These receptors originate from a woman in her late teens or twenties with Graves' hyperthyroidism that later progressed to Graves' ophthalmopathy. Each CDR3 is given with its conserved first and last residue. The D gene is left open where the match is weak. Only part of the rows carry a size: once, few, many, or a class if the clone is expanded.

clone_size,j_call,d_call,v_call,cdr3_nt,cdr3_aa
.,TRBJ2-5,.,TRBV29-1,TGCAGCGTTGTCAGGGACCAAGAGACCCAGTACTTC,CSVVRDQETQYF
once,TRBJ2-7,TRBD2,TRBV5-5,TGTGCCAGCAGCCACCTTAGCCACCTAGGGGAGGGCCGCACTGACGAGCAGTACTTC,CASSHLSHLGEGRTDEQYF
many,TRBJ1-2,.,TRBV28,TGTGCCACCCGACGAGATGCTAACTATGGCTACACCTTC,CATRRDANYGYTF
few,TRBJ2-1,TRBD2,TRBV5-4,TGTGCCAGCAGCTTGGCGCGGGGGGTTCCGTACAATGAGCAGTTCTTC,CASSLARGVPYNEQFF
.,TRBJ2-1,.,TRBV20-1,TGCAGTGCTAGCCCAGGGGCCAATGAGCAGTTCTTC,CSASPGANEQFF
many,TRBJ2-5,TRBD2,TRBV28,TGTGCCAGCACCTCCTCGTCGGGGGGGACGGGAGAGACCCAGTACTTC,CASTSSSGGTGETQYF
.,TRBJ1-3,TRBD1,TRBV7-9,TGTGCCAGCAGCTTATCAGGGGGCCAAAACACCATATATTTT,CASSLSGGQNTIYF
many,TRBJ2-1,TRBD2,TRBV3-1,TGTGCCAGCAGCGGACTAGCGGGAGTGGATGAGCAGTTCTTC,CASSGLAGVDEQFF
.,TRBJ1-4,TRBD1,TRBV20-1,TGCAGTGCCACACAGGGGTTAGGAGAAAAACTGTTTTTT,CSATQGLGEKLFF
many,TRBJ2-6,TRBD2,TRBV20-1,TGCAGTGCTAGAGAAAGACACGGACTAGGCTTAGCCGGGGCCAACGTCCTGACTTTC,CSARERHGLGLAGANVLTF
many,TRBJ2-6,TRBD1,TRBV30,TGTGCCTGGACCGGGACAGTAATCTCTGGGGCCAACGTCCTGACTTTC,CAWTGTVISGANVLTF
.,TRBJ2-1,.,TRBV10-3,TGTGCCATCAGTGAGTCGACACACAATGAGCAGTTCTTC,CAISESTHNEQFF
many,TRBJ2-5,TRBD2,TRBV7-2,TGTGCCAGCAGCTTAGCGGTCCTAGCGGGATCGGAGACCCAGTACTTC,CASSLAVLAGSETQYF
many,TRBJ2-7,TRBD2,TRBV7-3,TGTGCCAGCAGCCCAAGCGGGGGGGGACCCTACGAGCAGTACTTC,CASSPSGGGPYEQYF
few,TRBJ2-2,TRBD1,TRBV5-1,TGCGCCAGCAGTTCCCGGACAGGAGAGCTTAACACCGGGGAGCTGTTTTTT,CASSSRTGELNTGELFF
.,TRBJ2-7,TRBD1,TRBV18,TGTGCCAGCTCACCCGGGACAGGCAATTCCTACGAGCAGTACTTC,CASSPGTGNSYEQYF
.,TRBJ2-1,.,TRBV20-1,TGCAGTGCTCCCTCCCTAGGTGGTGAGCAGTTCTTC,CSAPSLGGEQFF
many,TRBJ1-1,.,TRBV30,TGTGCCTGGAGTGTACCTGAAACGGATAGAGCTTTCTTT,CAWSVPETDRAFF
.,TRBJ1-5,.,TRBV29-1,TGCAGCGTTGAAGAGGGGGGTCAGCCCCAGCATTTT,CSVEEGGQPQHF
.,TRBJ2-3,.,TRBV13,TGTGCCAGCAGCGTCGGAGGGGGCAGGGCTTCAGATACGCAGTATTTT,CASSVGGGRASDTQYF
many,TRBJ2-7,.,TRBV28,TGTGCCAGCAGTCAGGACCTTCAAGGGTGGTTGGGGCAGTACTTC,CASSQDLQGWLGQYF
many,TRBJ2-7,.,TRBV20-1,TGCAGTGCTAGAGGGACGGACAGCTCCTACGAGCAGTACTTC,CSARGTDSSYEQYF
many,TRBJ2-3,TRBD2,TRBV11-2,TGTGCCAGCAGCATAACGAGCGGGAGGGCCGCAGATACGCAGTATTTT,CASSITSGRAADTQYF
many,TRBJ1-5,TRBD1,TRBV28,TGTGCCAGCAGTGTCGACAGGGGCCGGGGGCCCCAGCATTTT,CASSVDRGRGPQHF
many,TRBJ2-3,TRBD1,TRBV2,TGTGCCAGCAAAACAGGGGGAACTGGCACAGATACGCAGTATTTT,CASKTGGTGTDTQYF